This paragraph reports one TCR beta chain. What it binds is not known. The data belong to a study of shared clonotypes between healthy human individuals. This CDR3 has 14 residues. Per germline, CDR1 SNHLY and CDR2 FYNNEI. Trimming removed 2 bases from V and 6 bases from J, with 11 bases in between. Clones were read by immunoSEQ multiplex PCR, and TCRdb kept only the in-frame ones, dropping some. The sample carries about 380,000 clones, around 96% recorded once. Regarding the study as a whole: A reduction in generation probabilities was seen for non-shared clonotypes relative to those shared by all four donors. Memory subsets generally showed lower estimated richness than naive subsets.

The chain couples TRBV2 to TRBJ2-1; a weak D match, TRBD2 (6 bases). The TCR sequence derives from a man aged 25-40 years in good health. Sequenced input: memory CD8+ T cells sorted from blood. Subset here: CD45RO+ cells pooled with CCR7-negative TemRA cells. CDR3 sequence reads: CASSEREPSNEQFF. CDR3 in DNA: TGTGCCAGCAGTGAACGGGAGCCGTCCAATGAGCAGTTCTTC.